These 21 T cell receptor beta chains share one sample of origin, sequenced in a study of T cells in Graves' hyperthyroidism and ophthalmopathy. Amplification of TCR beta CDR3 regions used RNA as the template. First-round RT-PCR of the TCR CDR3 relied on the HTBI primer set. MiXCR, applied by TCRdb to the multiplex PCR reads, yields one record per CDR3 protein. The repertoire holds about 640,000 distinct CDR3 sequences, with 45% as singletons. Source material: peripheral blood or thyroid tissue (not recorded which). The receptors originated from an adult man with Graves' disease, either hyperthyroidism or ophthalmopathy (not recorded which).

The chain links TRBV20-1 to TRBJ2-2; 9 positions agree with TRBD2. The CDR3 totals 15 residues. The V segment lost 0 bases and the J segment 8 bases; nucleotides outside the gene matches: 7. The germline V gene has CDR1 DFQATT and CDR2 SNEGSKA (reference sequence). CDR3 nucleotides: TGCAGTGCTAGAGAACCGGGACTAGCAACAGGGGAGCTGTTTTTT. Its translation: CSAREPGLATGELFF.

This clonotype has a handful of counts. This chain joins TRBV4-2 and TRBJ1-5; the D is unclear. CDR1 and CDR2 from the germline V gene are LGHNA and YNFKEQ. This CDR3 comprises 15 residues. V was shortened by 1 base and J by 1 base, with 8 bases between the two germline ends. CDR3 DNA sequence: TGTGCCAGCAGCCAAGGGCCCGAGAGCAATCAGCCCCAGCATTTT. Encoded protein: CASSQGPESNQPQHF.

CDR3 region: CASSSAGTGFSGELFF. In DNA form, the CDR3 reads TGTGCCAGCAGCTCAGCAGGGACAGGGTTCTCCGGGGAGCTGTTTTTT. The rearrangement links TRBV7-9 to TRBJ2-2; TRBD1 aligns across 9 bases. Looked up from germline, CDR1 is SEHNR and CDR2 is FQNEAQ (reference sequence). This CDR3 region has 16 residues. V trimming: 4 bases; J trimming: 6 bases; junction bases outside the gene matches: 9.

J is TRBJ2-7 and V is TRBV7-6; D perhaps matches TRBD2 (6 bases). CDR1 SGHVS and CDR2 FNYEAQ come from the germline V gene. The V end was cut by 5 bases, the J end by 6 bases, with 14 bases between. This CDR3 spans 13 amino acids. CDR3 nucleotide sequence: TGTGCCAGCAGCCTTCGGGGGTGGCGCGAGCAGTACTTC. Protein: CASSLRGWREQYF.

This chain joins TRBV6-1 and TRBJ1-5; unclear D gene. The V end was cut by 5 bases, the J end by 11 bases, with 4 bases between. This CDR3 is 9 amino acids long. Per the germline V gene, CDR1 is MNHNS and CDR2 is SASEGT. DNA for the CDR3: TGTGCCAGCAGTCTGACCCAGCATTTT. Translation: CASSLTQHF.

This clonotype came up once. The chain is built from TRBV6-5 and TRBJ1-3; the D is unclear. Trimming cost V 4 bases and J 4 bases, with 5 bases left between them. The CDR3 totals 12 residues. Germline V gene lookup returns CDR1 MNHEY and CDR2 SVGAGI. The CDR3 reads CASSWAGNTIYF. In DNA form, the CDR3 reads TGTGCCAGCAGTTGGGCGGGAAACACCATATATTTT.

On this clonotype: The junction and the germline gene differ at one end; a read error may be behind it. The rearrangement links TRBV7-7 to TRBJ1-2; no clear D. CDR3 length: 14 residues. Germline V gene data show CDR1 as SSHAT and CDR2 as FNYEAQ (reference sequence). This CDR3 is CASKTADTDYGYTF. As DNA, the CDR3 is TGTGCTAGCAAAACAGCCGATACGGACTATGGCTACACCTTC.

The table lists this clonotype with a few counts. The junction does not match germline at one end; this may be a read error. The chain is built from TRBV4-1 and TRBJ1-1; D is unresolved. The CDR3 has 11 amino acids. The germline CDR1 and CDR2 sequences are MGHRA and YSYEKL. The CDR3 coding sequence is TGTGCCAGCAGCCAAGATCTTGAAGCTTTCTTT. It yields the protein CASSQDLEAFF.

This chain links TRBV20-1 with TRBJ2-5; D uncertain. This CDR3 spans 14 amino acids. Deletions cut 2 bases from V and 6 bases from J, with 16 bases between. The germline V gene encodes CDR1 DFQATT and CDR2 SNEGSKA (reference sequence). In nucleotides, the CDR3 is TGCAGTGCTAGACTCCTTGGCAGTACAAAGACCCAGTACTTC. This sequence encodes CSARLLGSTKTQYF.

The J gene is TRBJ2-7, the V gene TRBV2; 10 bases are shared with TRBD1. With 3 bases clipped from V and 3 bases from J, the junction kept 8 bases outside the gene matches. The length of the CDR3 is 16 residues. CDR1 SNHLY and CDR2 FYNNEI come from the germline V gene. The DNA for the CDR3 is TGTGCCAGCAGTGAGGGGACAGGGGCGTTCATCTACGAGCAGTACTTC. Residues: CASSEGTGAFIYEQYF.

The chain couples TRBV29-1 to TRBJ1-6; D is uncertain. CDR1 SQVTM and CDR2 ANQGSEA come from the germline V gene. Trimming removed 2 bases from V and 9 bases from J, with 11 bases in between. This CDR3 has 13 residues. As DNA, the CDR3 is TGCAGCGTTGAATTAGTTCCAAGTTCACCCCTCCACTTT. Amino acids: CSVELVPSSPLHF.

A few counts support this clonotype. CDR3 amino acids: CASSERQGLDGYTF. In DNA form, the CDR3 reads TGTGCCAGCAGCGAACGACAGGGCCTGGATGGCTACACCTTC. This chain connects TRBV11-2 to TRBJ1-2, with 7 bases lining up with TRBD1. This CDR3 is built from 14 residues. J was trimmed by 6 bases and V by 5 bases; bases with no gene match: 9. CDR1 is SGHAT and CDR2 is FQNNGV in the germline V gene.

This clonotype has a count of ten or more. This chain uses TRBV7-9 with TRBJ2-7; 7 bases match TRBD1. V dropped 5 bases and J dropped 7; count of bases not matched to a gene: 8. This CDR3 is 13 amino acids long. Per the germline V gene, CDR1 is SEHNR and CDR2 is FQNEAQ (reference sequence). The CDR3 region is CASSQQGLGEQYF. The CDR3 coding sequence is TGTGCCAGCAGCCAACAGGGGTTGGGGGAGCAGTACTTC.

This clonotype has only a few counts. The chain is built from TRBV10-3 and TRBJ1-3, with TRBD1 as a possible D gene (5 bases). Germline CDR1 reads ENHRY; CDR2 reads SYGVKD. The V gene lost 2 bases and the J gene lost 8 bases, with 16 bases spanning the gap. The CDR3 extends over 15 amino acids. CDR3 DNA sequence: TGTGCCATCAGTGAGCCTCAGGGATCGGGCTACACCATATATTTT. Translating gives CAISEPQGSGYTIYF.

This clonotype was counted between two and nine times. The gene calls are TRBV14 and TRBJ1-4; no reliable D call. This CDR3 has 15 residues. The germline V gene has CDR1 SGHDN and CDR2 FVKESK. V was trimmed by 0 bases and J by 3 bases, leaving 8 bases between them. As DNA, the CDR3 is TGTGCCAGCAGCCAAGATTTCGGGCCTAATGAAAAACTGTTTTTT. Protein: CASSQDFGPNEKLFF.

This clonotype was observed at least ten times. V usage is TRBV9 and J usage is TRBJ2-7; no firm D call. Germline CDR1 is SGDLS and CDR2 is YYNGEE. The CDR3 loop spans 14 amino acids. The V end lost 0 bases, the J end lost 1 base, and 8 bases lay between the germline ends. The CDR3 here is CASSVGVESYEQYF. The CDR3 bases are TGTGCCAGCAGCGTAGGGGTAGAGTCCTACGAGCAGTACTTC.

This clonotype was detected ten times or more. This rearrangement joins TRBV19 to TRBJ1-5; TRBD1 agrees at 7 bases. This CDR3 contains 16 residues. CDR1 is LNHDA and CDR2 is SQIVND in the germline V gene (reference sequence). V trimming: 6 bases; J trimming: 1 base; junction bases outside the gene matches: 9. The CDR3 region is CASRRTGDLSNQPQHF. The CDR3 DNA sequence: TGTGCCAGTAGAAGGACAGGTGATTTGAGCAATCAGCCCCAGCATTTT.

This chain links TRBV6-4 with TRBJ1-3; D remains ambiguous. Trimming took off 2 bases at V and 8 bases at J, with 7 bases between the two ends. The CDR3 totals 12 residues. Germline CDR1 and CDR2: MRHNA and SNTAGT. The CDR3 protein is CASSDREDTIYF. DNA of the CDR3: TGTGCCAGCAGTGACAGGGAAGACACCATATATTTT.

The chain uses TRBV6-5 and TRBJ1-1; D is ambiguous. The CDR3 runs 15 residues. Germline lookup yields CDR1 MNHEY and CDR2 SVGAGI. The V and J ends lost 5 bases and 0 bases respectively, with 13 bases between them. CDR3 sequence (DNA): TGTGCCAGCAGTCCTCGGGAGGCCATGAACACTGAAGCTTTCTTT. This encodes CASSPREAMNTEAFF.

This rearrangement joins TRBV2 to TRBJ1-4; 7 bases fit TRBD1. The V and J ends lost 6 bases and 7 bases, in that order; junction bases with no gene match: 2. This CDR3 region has 12 residues. Germline V gene lookup returns CDR1 SNHLY and CDR2 FYNNEI. This chain's CDR3 is CASRGGIEKLFF. The CDR3 DNA sequence: TGTGCCAGCAGAGGGGGCATTGAAAAACTGTTTTTT.

This clonotype was found a few times. The chain couples TRBV13 to TRBJ1-2; tentative D call: TRBD1 (5 bases). Germline V lookup: CDR1 PRHDT, CDR2 FYEKMQ (reference sequence). The CDR3 is 13 residues long. The V end lost 5 bases, the J end lost 0 bases, and 7 bases lay between the germline ends. The CDR3 nucleotides read TGTGCCAGCAGCGACAGAACTAACTATGGCTACACCTTC. It codes for CASSDRTNYGYTF.